This TCR beta chain stems from a study of PD-1 blockade in classical Hodgkin lymphoma. Whole-study results and caveats: Why repertoires differed is undefined; disease activity or prior therapy possibly contributed. Relapsed/refractory patients reportedly had the lowest baseline TCR diversity, below newly diagnosed patients, who were below healthy donors.

TCRdb's copy holds only in-frame clones and misses some; the assay was immunoSEQ multiplex PCR. The sample contains approximately 70,000 clones, about 94% of which appear only once. Indicated time point: newly diagnosed, previously untreated cHL patient sample. On this clone: Its matching antigen is unknown.

The germline V gene has CDR1 SGHTS and CDR2 YDEGEE. Trimming took off 0 bases at V and 3 bases at J, with 9 bases between the two ends. The CDR3 runs to 15 residues. Sequencing was done on a sample of peripheral blood mononuclear cells (PBMCs). This TCR was sampled from a human donor with classical Hodgkin lymphoma. V and J are TRBV5-8 and TRBJ2-2; D gene ambiguous. CDR3 nucleotides: TGTGCCAGCAGCTTGGTCTCTCGTTACACCGGGGAGCTGTTTTTT. It is translated as CASSLVSRYTGELFF.